What follows is one T cell receptor (beta chain) and its context. The target antigen is unknown. This sample was included in a study of shared clonotypes between healthy human individuals. The overall study: Aged 18 to 49, the donors were a couple of women and a few men. A donor's plate count was three for CD4 naive and three for CD4 memory; CD8 naive had two and CD8 memory one. The study, taken as a whole, reports: The sharing of 4% to 5.5% of naive CD4 clonotypes was seen across a handful of donors. Only blood samples were collected, and tissue repertoires likely differ.

The germline V and J ends were trimmed by 0 bases and 6 bases, with 10 bases remaining between them. The CDR3 has 14 residues. Per germline, CDR1 SGDLS and CDR2 YYNGEE. Libraries were prepared by immunoSEQ multiplex PCR; TCRdb keeps only in-frame clonotypes and omits some of them. The sample records about 530,000 clones, 95% to 97% being singletons. The chain carries TRBV9 and TRBJ1-5; D possibly corresponds to TRBD1 (6 bases). The source is a woman aged 30 to 39 in good health. The sequenced sample consisted of naive CD4+ T cells sorted from blood. Subset given: CD45RA+ positively selected. The CDR3: CASSVAGEGQPQHF. The CDR3 nucleotides read TGTGCCAGCAGCGTAGCAGGGGAGGGTCAGCCCCAGCATTTT.